This TCR beta chain was retrieved from a study of Ad26.COV2.S vaccination and SARS-CoV-2 variants. V gave up 4 bases and J gave up 6 bases, with 16 bases separating them. The CDR3 is 15 residues long. The V gene's germline CDR1 is SGHDN and CDR2 FVKESK. Indicated treatment: approximately 18 received Ad26.COV2.S at low or high dose, single or two shots; several received placebo; per-sample allocation not given. Samples analyzed were those drawn on day 63 after the first vaccine or placebo injection. Measured with immunoSEQ multiplex PCR; TCRdb has only the in-frame clones, and not every one. The sample contains a few hundred thousand clones, about nine tenths of which appear only once.

This material consisted of peripheral blood, taken in a trial of Ad26.COV2.S vaccine versus placebo. V usage is TRBV14 and J usage is TRBJ2-1; TRBD1 is a possible D gene (5 bases). The clonotype originates from a person between 18 and 60 years old who received the Ad26.COV2.S COVID-19 vaccine or a placebo. CDR3 protein: CASSRNRQPPNEQFF. The CDR3 DNA is TGTGCCAGCAGCCGAAACCGACAGCCTCCCAATGAGCAGTTCTTC.